Presented here are 14 T cell receptor beta chains from one specimen sequenced in a study of T cells in Graves' hyperthyroidism and ophthalmopathy. RNA transcripts yielded amplified TCR beta CDR3 regions. A set of HTBI primers served as the primers for a first-round RT-PCR of the TCR CDR3. MiXCR was run by TCRdb on the multiplex PCR reads, yielding one entry per CDR3 protein. The table lists 400,000 to 550,000 distinct CDR3 sequences, about 24% of them singletons, with 10% to 12% in the top ten. Source material: blood. The receptor set was obtained from a woman aged 25 to 39 with Graves' ophthalmopathy.

This clonotype was observed many times. Here the CDR3 omits its conserved ending phenylalanine or tryptophan, so a read error is the likely source. The rearrangement links TRBV20-1 to TRBJ2-5; D tentatively reads TRBD1 or TRBD2 (6 bases each). The germline V gene encodes CDR1 DFQATT and CDR2 SNEGSKA (reference sequence). The CDR3 runs 13 residues. The ends were cut back, 6 bases at V and 1 base at J, with 12 bases in the middle. The CDR3 nucleotides read TGCAGTGCCCCCGAGGGGGGCCAAGAGACCCAGTACCTC. It is translated as CSAPEGGQETQYL.

Many counts were recorded for this clonotype. The chain joins TRBV6-5 to TRBJ1-3; D is possibly TRBD1 (6 bases). CDR1 and CDR2 from the germline V gene are MNHEY and SVGAGI. The length of the CDR3 is 16 residues. The V end was cut by 2 bases, the J end by 1 base, with 12 bases between. The CDR3: CASSYGGPGSGNTIYF. DNA for the CDR3: TGTGCCAGCAGTTACGGGGGCCCGGGATCTGGAAACACCATATATTTT.

With respect to this clonotype: This may come from a read error, since a much larger clone is one base off. V gene TRBV10-3 combines with J gene TRBJ1-5, with 12 positions matching TRBD1. Trimming removed 9 bases from V and 7 bases from J; junction bases left unmatched: 10. CDR1 ENHRY and CDR2 SYGVKD come from the germline V gene. The CDR3 covers 15 residues. In nucleotides, the CDR3 is TGTGCCATACTAGCCGGGACAGGGGGCGGACAGCCCCAGCATTTT. Amino acids: CAILAGTGGGQPQHF.

The rearrangement uses TRBV20-1 and TRBJ1-1; D is undetermined. CDR3 length: 13 residues. The germline gives CDR1 DFQATT, CDR2 SNEGSKA (reference sequence). V was shortened by 6 bases and J by 0 bases, with 11 bases between the two germline ends. The CDR3 coding sequence is TGCAGTGCAGCCGACGGAGTGAACACTGAAGCTTTCTTT. Translating it yields CSAADGVNTEAFF.

This clonotype appeared a few times. This chain connects TRBV6-1 to TRBJ2-6, with TRBD2 matching over 7 bases. The germline V gene encodes CDR1 MNHNS and CDR2 SASEGT. The CDR3 is 16 residues long. J gave up 3 bases and V 8 bases, and 10 bases lay outside the gene matches. CDR3 amino acids: CASGLRGVNGANVLTF. CDR3 nucleotides: TGTGCCAGCGGCCTACGGGGGGTTAATGGGGCCAACGTCCTGACTTTC.

This clonotype has a count of ten or more. This sequence joins TRBV7-3 and TRBJ2-5; D remains unclear. This CDR3 comprises 13 residues. Germline V lookup: CDR1 SGHTA, CDR2 FQGTGA. V lost 1 base to trimming and J lost 3 bases, with 6 bases between them. The CDR3 loop is CASSLIPEETQYF. The DNA of the CDR3 is TGTGCCAGCAGCTTAATACCCGAAGAGACCCAGTACTTC.

This clonotype was counted only a few times. This rearrangement joins TRBV12-3 or TRBV12-4 to TRBJ2-7; D not certain. V was clipped by 6 bases and J by 3 bases, with 21 bases between them. The CDR3 extends over 16 amino acids. CDR3 amino acids: CASSQRSLGRGYEQYF. For the CDR3, the DNA is TGTGCCAGCAGCCAGAGGTCCCTAGGCCGAGGCTACGAGCAGTACTTC.

This clonotype was seen a handful of times. The rearrangement uses TRBV11-2 and TRBJ1-6; D is unresolved. Germline V CDR1 and CDR2: SGHAT, FQNNGV. V gave up 3 bases and J gave up 6 bases, with 9 bases separating them. CDR3 length: 14 amino acids. CDR3 amino acids: CASSFTDRNSPLHF. The CDR3 region has the DNA TGTGCCAGCAGCTTCACGGACCGTAATTCACCCCTCCACTTT.

This clonotype was found many times. This chain uses TRBV6-1 with TRBJ1-1; D is unresolved. CDR3 length: 14 residues. Germline V gives CDR1 MNHNS, CDR2 SASEGT. Deletions cut 1 base from V and 4 bases from J, with 10 bases between. CDR3 loop: CASSEGVLGTEAFF. The CDR3 DNA reads TGTGCCAGCAGTGAAGGAGTGTTGGGCACTGAAGCTTTCTTT.

The chain joins TRBV12-3 or TRBV12-4 to TRBJ1-5; D uncertain. Trimming left V 6 bases short and J 9 bases short, with 15 bases between. CDR3 length: 13 residues. CDR3 bases: TGTGCCAGCAGCACATCGCGGGGTAGGCCCCAGCATTTT. Its protein product is CASSTSRGRPQHF.

The rearrangement links TRBV15 to TRBJ1-5; D uncertain. The CDR3 spans 15 residues. Germline V gives CDR1 LNHNV, CDR2 YYDKDF (reference sequence). Trimming pared 1 base from V and 1 base from J, leaving 8 bases between. DNA of the CDR3: TGTGCCACCAGCAGAGCCACAGTGAGCAATCAGCCCCAGCATTTT. It encodes CATSRATVSNQPQHF.

With respect to this clonotype: This may arise from a read error, as a much more abundant clone is one base away. This sequence joins TRBV24-1 and TRBJ1-5; a possible D gene is TRBD1 (6 bases). The germline V and J ends were trimmed by 11 bases and 4 bases, with 23 bases remaining between them. The germline CDR1 and CDR2 sequences are KGHDR and SFDVKD. The length of the CDR3 is 16 residues. Written as DNA, the CDR3 is TGTGCCAAACCTGCGTCGGCAGGGGCCTTAAATCAGCCCCAGCATTTT. It codes for CAKPASAGALNQPQHF.

The rearrangement joins TRBV2 to TRBJ2-7; D remains ambiguous. Trimming pared 6 bases from V and 2 bases from J, leaving 11 bases between. Germline values: CDR1 SNHLY, CDR2 FYNNEI. This CDR3 has 13 residues. CDR3 residues: CASRPDPAYEQYF. The CDR3 DNA is TGTGCCAGCAGGCCGGACCCAGCCTACGAGCAGTACTTC.

The sample holds many counts of this clonotype. The rearrangement uses TRBV2 and TRBJ2-5, with TRBD2 matching over 10 bases. The CDR3 is 15 residues long. The V gene's germline CDR1 is SNHLY and CDR2 FYNNEI. V lost 4 bases to trimming and J lost 5 bases; unmatched junction nucleotides: 7. The CDR3 DNA reads as TGTGCCAGCAGTGCGGGTAGCGGGGGGACGGAGACCCAGTACTTC. Its translation: CASSAGSGGTETQYF.